The T cell receptor beta chain described here comes from a study of cytomegalovirus exposure and HLA in healthy donors. PCR employed 60 Vbeta and 13 Jbeta primers. Using immunoSEQ multiplex PCR, the repertoire was profiled, and TCRdb retains in-frame clones only, with some absent. The table includes approximately 190,000 clones, around 84% detected once. V lost 1 base and J lost 4; bases outside the gene matches: 2. The germline CDR1 and CDR2 sequences are SEHNR and FQNEAQ (reference sequence). The CDR3 runs 15 residues. This rearrangement joins TRBV7-9 to TRBJ2-5; TRBD2 aligns across 11 bases. The receptor comes from a man aged 40-49 years in good health and CMV-seropositive. Sequencing was performed on PBMCs. The CDR3 region is CASSLEGLAGETQYF. For the CDR3, the DNA is TGTGCCAGCAGCTTAGAAGGACTAGCGGGAGAGACCCAGTACTTC.